This TCR beta chain was documented in a study of blood T cell repertoires in COVID-19 (dated by TCRdb to about 2020). About the full investigation: Samples from collaborators originated in the United States, Italy and Spain and spanned both the acute and convalescent phases of COVID-19. The repertoires were made available in a free public database intended to serve as a resource for research on the immune response to SARS-CoV-2. The samples were drawn from two sources: the first 160 participants of the ongoing ImmuneRACE study, and over 1,000 subjects contributed by 6 global collaborators. HLA class I and class II types, where available, came from metadata supplied by the sample provider rather than from assay-based typing. Nearly every sample came with metadata listing a de-identified subject ID, COVID-19 status, age in years and sex. Deeply sampled blood TCRbeta repertoires from subjects exposed to, actively infected with, or recovered from COVID-19 were included in the dataset. The prospective study material was composed of cDNA or gDNA derived from T cells, B-cell-depleted T cells, or PBMCs.

Via the germline V gene, CDR1 is LGHNA and CDR2 YNFKEQ. The germline V end is reduced by 2 bases and the J end by 3 bases; junction bases left unmatched: 2. The CDR3 runs 14 amino acids, cysteine and phenylalanine included. The DNA shown is the 42-base CDR3, in frame from base 1. Broad study findings and their caveats: Clinical and demographic metadata were provided uncurated, with the amount varying by source and participant.

The immunoSEQ Assay, a bias-controlled multiplex PCR, was used to amplify TCRbeta CDR3 regions from genomic DNA. As for the original processing: Nucleated cell counts per sample were estimated from amplification of reference gene primers within the assay. To quantify the absolute abundance of each unique TCRbeta CDR3 rearrangement, sequence reads were collapsed and filtered. Productive Simpson clonality was computed per sample as the square root of Simpson's diversity index over productive rearrangements. TCRdb re-hosts the immuneACCESS table, in-frame sequences only. Its copies lack some clones; in the studies checked, an unresolved V gene accounts for under half of them, and the cause for the rest is not known. Clonal size and the V and J genes are those of that table, whereas D and trimming came from the DNA. Here the sample has some 350,000 clones; over 75% occur a single time. The ten most abundant clones make up about 5% of the sample.

In the prospective study, participants were roughly 18 to 100 years old, resided in approximately 22 geographic areas of the United States, and were enrolled through a virtual design. In the prospective study, participants were assigned to cohorts based on the clinical history participants reported in a screening survey and a study questionnaire. Recovered participants in ImmuneRACE Cohort 3 were defined by two consecutive negative NP/OP PCR tests, clearance by a healthcare professional, or resolution of symptoms. In the prospective study, mobile phlebotomists collected whole blood, serum and a nasopharyngeal or oropharyngeal swab from each participant. Over an approximately two-month period, participants in the prospective study had the option of providing additional blood draws and questionnaires. Before DNA extraction, blood samples from the prospective study were shipped at room temperature or frozen.

On this clone itself: No cognate antigen has been identified for it. No per-base quality is available; no much larger clone lies one base away.

This chain is built from TRBV4-2 and TRBJ1-2; 8 junctional bases match TRBD1. Sequenced material: PBMCs or T cells enriched from blood (not recorded which). This TCR derives from a man aged 30 to 39 who had recovered from COVID-19. CDR3 sequence: CASSQPQGDYGYTF. The DNA sequence is given as TGTGCCAGCAGCCAACCACAGGGGGACTATGGCTACACCTTC.